This T cell receptor (beta chain) was recorded in a study of blood T cell repertoires in COVID-19 (dated by TCRdb to the early 2020s). Regarding the complete study: Samples from collaborators originated in the United States, Italy and Spain and spanned both the acute and convalescent phases of COVID-19. The material from the prospective study consisted of cDNA or gDNA derived from T cells, B-cell-depleted T cells, or PBMCs. Deeply sampled blood TCRbeta repertoires from subjects exposed to, actively infected with, or recovered from COVID-19 were included in the dataset. The repertoires were made available in a free public database intended to serve as a resource for research on the immune response to SARS-CoV-2. Samples came from the ongoing ImmuneRACE study (first 160 participants) plus 1,254 subjects from 6 global collaborators. Sample metadata almost always included a de-identified subject ID, COVID-19 status, age in years and sex. HLA class I and class II types, where available, came from metadata supplied by the sample provider rather than from assay-based typing. Overall study results and their limits: The quantity of clinical and demographic metadata differed by source and by participant and was supplied without curation.

TCRbeta CDR3 regions were amplified from genomic DNA using the immunoSEQ Assay, a bias-controlled multiplex PCR. In the original analysis: Within the assay, amplification of reference gene primers was used to estimate how many nucleated cells each sample contained. To quantify the absolute abundance of each unique TCRbeta CDR3 rearrangement, sequence reads were collapsed and filtered. For each sample, productive Simpson clonality was calculated as the square root of Simpson's diversity index across productive rearrangements. TCRdb carries this immuneACCESS record with in-frame sequences only. Its versions omit some clonotypes, under half of them owing to an unresolved V gene in the studies checked, with the rest unexplained. V and J calls and clone size follow that table, whereas D and trimming were derived from the DNA. Within this sample are 150,000 to 200,000 clones, with roughly 80% of them counted one time only. Clones ranked in the top ten supply around 12% of the sample.

CDR1 SGDLS and CDR2 YYNGEE are derived from the germline V gene. Taken from cysteine to phenylalanine, the CDR3 has 14 residues. Only the CDR3 region is kept as DNA, spanning 42 bases read in frame from base 1. V is reduced by 0 bases and J by 4 bases, leaving a spacing of 10 bases between them. At one collaborating source in Seattle, patients were enrolled during active infection and were followed longitudinally through the course of disease. Whole blood was collected in K2EDTA tubes by collaborating institutions according to the institutions' own protocols. For TCRbeta analysis, collaborators shipped samples as frozen whole blood, isolated PBMCs, or DNA extracted from either of those sample types. The count of this clone is one. Its antigen remains undetermined. It has no much larger one-base neighbor in the sample; base qualities were not kept.

This receptor chain uses TRBV9 and TRBJ1-2; TRBD1 could be the D gene, as 5 bases match. Sequencing input: peripheral blood. The sequence derives from an elderly woman with COVID-19, enrolled during active disease. The DNA sequence follows: TGTGCCAGCAGCGTAGTTACAGGTCGCTATGGCTACACCTTC. Its protein product is CASSVVTGRYGYTF.